Listed here are 23 T cell receptor beta chains from one sample, sequenced in a study of CD8 T cells in ankylosing spondylitis. TCRdb recomputed calls from the 5' RACE reads with MiXCR, one row per CDR3 protein. The profile covers approximately 300,000 distinct CDR3 sequences, with roughly 20% appearing a single time and around 8% taken by the ten largest. Sequenced: blood, either unsorted or a sorted T cell fraction (not recorded which). These receptors were obtained from a male donor with ankylosing spondylitis or in good health (not recorded which).

Only a few counts were recorded for this clonotype. The chain uses TRBV28 and TRBJ1-2; D not resolved. V was clipped by 6 bases and J by 4 bases, with 12 bases between them. CDR3 length: 13 residues. Germline lookup yields CDR1 MDHEN and CDR2 SYDVKM. In DNA form, the CDR3 reads TGTGCCAGCAGCTACCAGGCGTCCTATGGCTACACCTTC. This translates into CASSYQASYGYTF.

This clonotype was seen a handful of times. This chain uses TRBV19 with TRBJ2-7; 9 nucleotides align to TRBD1. The ends lost 5 bases at V and 3 bases at J; junction bases unmatched: 8. Germline CDR1 reads LNHDA; CDR2 reads SQIVND (reference sequence). The CDR3 contains 15 residues. CDR3 region: CASSLGQGPLYEQYV. The DNA for the CDR3 is TGTGCCAGTAGTTTGGGACAGGGACCCCTCTACGAGCAGTACGTC.

V usage is TRBV24-1 and J usage is TRBJ2-1; 10 bases fit TRBD1. After removal of 8 bases from V and 6 bases from J, the junction contained 9 bases not matched to a gene. The CDR3 extends over 15 amino acids. Germline CDR1 reads KGHDR; CDR2 reads SFDVKD. The DNA for the CDR3 is TGTGCCACCATGGGGACAGGGGCGGGACCCAATGAGCAGTTCTTC. It translates to CATMGTGAGPNEQFF.

This clonotype appeared a few times. The genes are TRBV18 and TRBJ2-2; no reliable D call. CDR1 and CDR2 from the germline V gene are KGHSH and LQKENI. The CDR3 runs 15 residues. V was shortened by 3 bases and J by 3 bases, with 11 bases between the two germline ends. CDR3 region: CASSPNGQDTGELFF. As DNA, the CDR3 is TGTGCCAGCTCACCGAATGGGCAGGACACCGGGGAGCTGTTTTTT. The variable domain in full, completed from reference TRBV18 and TRBJ2-2, reads NAGVMQNPRHLVRRRGQEARLRCSPMKGHSHVYWYRQLPEEGLKFMVYLQKENIIDESGMPKERFSAEFPKEGPSILRIQQVVRGDSAAYFCASSPNGQDTGELFFGEGSRLTVL.

Only a few counts were recorded for this clonotype. The chain has TRBV7-2 and TRBJ1-2; 9 nucleotides line up with TRBD1. This CDR3 has 15 amino acids. Trimming at V came to 1 base and at J to 0 bases, leaving 0 bases not matched to a gene. CDR1 and CDR2 (germline): SGHTA, FQGNSA. The CDR3 DNA is TGTGCCAGCAGCTTAGGGGACAGGGCTAACTATGGCTACACCTTC. It specifies CASSLGDRANYGYTF.

This clonotype has a count of ten or more. The chain couples TRBV5-1 to TRBJ2-2; maybe TRBD2 (5 bases). CDR1 is SGHRS and CDR2 is YFSETQ in the germline V gene. Trimming took off 4 bases at V and 0 bases at J, with 7 bases between the two ends. The CDR3 consists of 14 residues. The CDR3 nucleotides are TGCGCCAGCAGCCCGGGGACGAACACCGGGGAGCTGTTTTTT. Translating it yields CASSPGTNTGELFF. Supplemented by reference TRBV5-1 and TRBJ2-2, the full variable domain reads KAGVTQTPRYLIKTRGQQVTLSCSPISGHRSVSWYQQTPGQGLQFLFEYFSETQRNKGNFPGRFSGRQFSNSRSEMNVSTLELGDSALYLCASSPGTNTGELFFGEGSRLTVL.

The chain links TRBV28 to TRBJ1-5; D perhaps matches TRBD1 (5 bases). This CDR3 region has 14 residues. Per the germline V gene, CDR1 is MDHEN and CDR2 is SYDVKM. The germline V and J ends were trimmed by 11 bases and 0 bases, with 14 bases remaining between them. The CDR3 bases are TGTGCCTTGATGGGGGGTAATAGCAATCAGCCCCAGCATTTT. Residues: CALMGGNSNQPQHF.

This clonotype was observed at least ten times. The chain uses TRBV6-5 and TRBJ2-3, with D tentatively TRBD2 (6 bases). The CDR3 sequence is 15 residues long. CDR1 and CDR2 from the germline V gene are MNHEY and SVGAGI. Trimming removed 2 bases at V and 1 base at J, with 10 bases between. This CDR3 is CASSYVEGGTDTQYF. CDR3 nucleotides: TGTGCCAGCAGTTACGTGGAGGGCGGCACAGATACGCAGTATTTT.

The chain couples TRBV2 to TRBJ2-2; perhaps TRBD1 as D (6 bases). V shed 6 bases and J shed 1 base, with 9 bases lying between them. The CDR3 spans 14 residues. Germline lookup yields CDR1 SNHLY and CDR2 FYNNEI. CDR3 amino acids: CASSKTGNTGELFF. In DNA form, the CDR3 reads TGTGCCAGCAGCAAGACAGGGAACACCGGGGAGCTGTTTTTT.

This chain uses TRBV3-1 with TRBJ2-6, with D tentatively TRBD1 or TRBD2 (7 bases each). CDR3 length equals 18 residues. Germline loops: CDR1 LGHDT, CDR2 YNNKEL (reference sequence). V dropped 6 bases and J dropped 2 bases, with 20 bases sitting between them. The CDR3 nucleotides read TGTGCCAGCAGGTCGAGCCCAGGGGGGGGACCTGGGGCCAACGTCCTGACTTTC. This codes for CASRSSPGGGPGANVLTF.

This clonotype has ten or more counts. The chain carries TRBV20-1 and TRBJ1-2; 11 bases are shared with TRBD1. The CDR3 is 14 residues long. Germline-derived CDR1 and CDR2 are DFQATT and SNEGSKA (reference sequence). V dropped 1 base and J dropped 4; count of bases not matched to a gene: 2. This CDR3 reads CSARGTGGTYGYTF. CDR3 sequence (DNA): TGCAGTGCTAGAGGGACAGGGGGCACCTATGGCTACACCTTC.

The genes are TRBV20-1 and TRBJ1-5; D is undetermined. The CDR3 length is 16 residues. CDR1 DFQATT and CDR2 SNEGSKA come from the germline V gene (reference sequence). Trimming pared 0 bases from V and 2 bases from J, leaving 14 bases between. The CDR3 sequence is CSAREIGGVGNQPQHF. The CDR3 coding sequence is TGCAGTGCTAGAGAAATCGGCGGGGTAGGCAATCAGCCCCAGCATTTT.

The genes are TRBV5-5 and TRBJ1-1, with D maybe TRBD1 (5 bases). Germline CDR1 is SGHKS and CDR2 is YYEKEE (reference sequence). CDR3 size: 16 residues. Deletions cut 4 bases from V and 0 bases from J, with 16 bases between. The CDR3 coding sequence is TGTGCCAGCAGCGAGGACGGGGACGTGGTGAACACTGAAGCTTTCTTT. Protein product: CASSEDGDVVNTEAFF.

This sequence joins TRBV20-1 and TRBJ2-3; D is undetermined. The germline V and J ends were trimmed by 3 bases and 0 bases, with 16 bases remaining between them. Germline V CDR1 and CDR2: DFQATT, SNEGSKA (reference sequence). This CDR3 contains 16 residues. The CDR3 DNA sequence: TGCAGTGCTAGTCGGTCGGGCGGTTGGAGCACAGATACGCAGTATTTT. It encodes CSASRSGGWSTDTQYF.

The V gene is TRBV20-1, the J gene TRBJ2-3; 16 bases match TRBD2. J gave up 5 bases and V 5 bases, and 16 bases lay outside the gene matches. CDR3 length: 19 amino acids. In germline, CDR1 is DFQATT, CDR2 SNEGSKA (reference sequence). DNA for the CDR3: TGCAGTGCTCTCTCCGGGACTAGCGGGGGGGCTGGAGTTGGAGATACGCAGTATTTT. Translating gives CSALSGTSGGAGVGDTQYF.

The CDR3 region is CASRLDTYGYTF. CDR3 DNA sequence: TGTGCCAGCAGGCTCGATACATATGGCTACACCTTC. The genes are TRBV12-3 or TRBV12-4 and TRBJ1-2, with D uncertain. V lost 6 bases, J lost 5 bases, and 10 bases lay in between. This CDR3 is built from 12 residues.

This clonotype has a handful of counts. This chain joins TRBV5-1 and TRBJ2-1; 14 bases are shared with TRBD2. Germline CDR1 is SGHRS and CDR2 is YFSETQ. CDR3 length equals 16 residues. With 4 bases clipped from V and 7 bases from J, the junction kept 7 bases outside the gene matches. CDR3 sequence reads: CASSPGTSGSLNEQFF. CDR3 DNA sequence: TGCGCCAGCAGCCCGGGGACTAGCGGGAGTTTAAATGAGCAGTTCTTC.

This clonotype was observed a few times. The CDR3 protein is CASSEARTAMNTEAFF. CDR3 sequence (DNA): TGTGCCAGCAGTGAAGCGCGGACAGCCATGAACACTGAAGCTTTCTTT. The chain couples TRBV6-1 to TRBJ1-1; D possibly corresponds to TRBD1 (6 bases). This CDR3 spans 16 amino acids. V was trimmed by 0 bases and J by 0 bases, leaving 11 bases between them. Per germline, CDR1 MNHNS and CDR2 SASEGT.

Only a few counts were recorded for this clonotype. The CDR3 loop is CASSLTGGYHTEAFF. The CDR3 nucleotides are TGTGCCAGCAGTCTAACAGGGGGCTATCACACTGAAGCTTTCTTT. J is TRBJ1-1 and V is TRBV12-3 or TRBV12-4; 9 bases are shared with TRBD1. CDR3 length equals 15 residues. V gave up 5 bases and J gave up 3 bases; unmatched junction bases: 7.

This clonotype was recorded a few times. The genes are TRBV7-9 and TRBJ2-7; the D gene is possibly TRBD1 (5 bases). In germline, CDR1 is SEHNR, CDR2 FQNEAQ (reference sequence). The CDR3 is made up of 13 amino acids. The germline V and J ends were trimmed by 1 base and 2 bases, with 6 bases remaining between them. The CDR3 DNA is TGTGCCAGCAGCTTAGGGACAACCTACGAGCAGTACGTC. Its protein product is CASSLGTTYEQYV.

The rearrangement joins TRBV5-1 to TRBJ1-1; D ambiguous. The CDR3 sequence is 14 residues long. The germline V gene encodes CDR1 SGHRS and CDR2 YFSETQ. The V end lost 0 bases, the J end lost 1 base, and 7 bases lay between the germline ends. CDR3 nucleotide sequence: TGCGCCAGCAGCTTGGACACGGCGAACACTGAAGCTTTCTTT. Translated: CASSLDTANTEAFF.

This clonotype came up a few times. The chain recombines TRBV10-3 with TRBJ2-5, with D maybe TRBD2 (6 bases). The ends were cut back, 11 bases at V and 0 bases at J, with 13 bases in the middle. The CDR3 spans 13 residues. CDR1 is ENHRY, CDR2 SYGVKD, per germline. The chain's CDR3 is CAGSGTYQETQYF. In DNA, the CDR3 is TGTGCCGGCTCTGGGACTTACCAAGAGACCCAGTACTTC.

CDR3 residues: CASSLIQGALLRGVGELFF. The CDR3 DNA reads as TGTGCCAGCAGTTTGATTCAGGGAGCGCTCCTCCGGGGGGTCGGGGAGCTGTTTTTT. The rearrangement uses TRBV27 and TRBJ2-2, with TRBD2 matching 7 bases. Trimming cost V 3 bases and J 7 bases; bases outside gene matches: 20. Per germline, CDR1 MNHEY and CDR2 SMNVEV (reference sequence). This CDR3 contains 19 residues.